These 12 T cell receptor beta chains were sequenced from one sample in a study of T cells in Graves' hyperthyroidism and ophthalmopathy. There were TCR beta CDR3 regions amplified from RNA transcripts. TCR CDR3 underwent first-round RT-PCR with the HTBI primer set. TCRdb analysed the multiplex PCR reads with MiXCR anew, one entry per CDR3 protein. The data contain over 350,000 distinct CDR3 sequences, around 15% of them seen just once; the ten biggest clones take up around 28%. Input material: blood. These TCRs come from a man aged 45-65 years with Graves' ophthalmopathy.

This rearrangement joins TRBV6-6 to TRBJ2-3; perhaps TRBD1 as D (6 bases). V was pared by 2 bases and J by 8 bases, with 11 bases between. The germline gives CDR1 MNHNY, CDR2 SVGAGI (reference sequence). The CDR3 totals 13 residues. The CDR3 spells CASSYTGLGTQYF. CDR3 nucleotide sequence: TGTGCCAGCAGTTACACAGGGCTTGGTACGCAGTATTTT.

Note on this clonotype: Since no conserved phenylalanine or tryptophan closes the CDR3, a read error is the likely cause. V usage is TRBV18 and J usage is TRBJ1-1, with a weak D call TRBD1 (6 bases). The CDR3 has 17 residues. Germline CDR1 KGHSH, CDR2 LQKENI. Trimming removed 2 bases at V and 2 bases at J, with 18 bases between. CDR3 protein: CASSPIWGQHPNTEAFI. For the CDR3, the DNA is TGTGCCAGCTCACCAATTTGGGGGCAACACCCTAACACTGAAGCTTTCATT.

A few counts support this clonotype. This rearrangement joins TRBV29-1 to TRBJ2-7; D may be TRBD1 (6 bases). The germline V gene encodes CDR1 SQVTM and CDR2 ANQGSEA. V was clipped by 4 bases and J by 2 bases, with 15 bases between them. The CDR3 runs to 14 residues. The CDR3 protein is CSVAQGDKPYEQYF. The CDR3, as DNA: TGCAGCGTTGCACAGGGCGACAAGCCCTACGAGCAGTACTTC.

A remark on this clonotype: An end of the junction does not agree with germline; a read error may underlie this. The V and J genes are TRBV12-3 or TRBV12-4 and TRBJ2-2, with D perhaps matching TRBD2 (5 bases). There are 14 residues in the CDR3. The CDR3 region is CASRSLVPTGELLF. In DNA, the CDR3 is TGTGCCAGCAGGAGCTTAGTTCCCACCGGGGAGCTGCTTTTT.

Remarks on this clonotype: One base away lies a much larger clone, so this may be a sequencing read error. V usage is TRBV19 and J usage is TRBJ1-5, with D uncertain. CDR1 and CDR2 from the germline V gene are LNHDA and SQIVND (reference sequence). CDR3 length: 15 residues. The ends were cut back, 3 bases at V and 4 bases at J, with 13 bases in the middle. The CDR3 is CASSMDTERNQPQHF. CDR3 in DNA: TGTGCCAGTAGTATGGATACAGAACGGAATCAGCCCCAGCATTTT. The full variable domain, in which reference TRBV19 and TRBJ1-5 provide the parts outside the CDR3, is DGGITQSPKYLFRKEGQNVTLSCEQNLNHDAMYWYRQDPGQGLRLIYYSQIVNDFQKGDIAEGYSVSREKKESFPLTVTSAQKNPTAFYLCASSMDTERNQPQHFGDGTRLSIL.

The table lists this clonotype with a few counts. The gene calls are TRBV7-8 and TRBJ2-1, with D perhaps matching TRBD1 (6 bases). The CDR3 has 15 amino acids. Germline-derived CDR1 and CDR2 are SGHVS and FQNEAQ. The ends were cut back, 5 bases at V and 3 bases at J, with 14 bases in the middle. The CDR3 loop is CASSLRDTIYNEQFF. The CDR3 coding sequence is TGTGCCAGCAGCCTCCGGGACACGATCTACAATGAGCAGTTCTTC. The entire variable domain, with the rest obtained from reference TRBV7-8 and TRBJ2-1, is as follows: GAGVSQSPRYKVAKRGQDVALRCDPISGHVSLFWYQQALGQGPEFLTYFQNEAQLDKSGLPSDRFFAERPEGSVSTLKIQRTQQEDSAVYLCASSLRDTIYNEQFFGPGTRLTVL.

V usage is TRBV28 and J usage is TRBJ2-7, with a tentative D call TRBD1 (6 bases). V lost 3 bases, J lost 0 bases, and 9 bases lay in between. This CDR3 is built from 14 residues. CDR1 and CDR2 from the germline V gene are MDHEN and SYDVKM. The CDR3 coding sequence is TGTGCCAGCAGTTTCGACAGGTACTCCTACGAGCAGTACTTC. Translation: CASSFDRYSYEQYF.

The rearrangement uses TRBV6-5 and TRBJ2-7, with 10 bases that match TRBD2. The CDR3 has 15 residues. Germline lookup yields CDR1 MNHEY and CDR2 SVGAGI. V shed 0 bases, J shed 2 bases, and the junction held 1 base outside the gene matches. The CDR3 spells CASSYSGTSAYEQYF. The CDR3 DNA sequence: TGTGCCAGCAGTTACTCGGGGACTAGCGCCTACGAGCAGTACTTC.

The chain is built from TRBV6-2 or TRBV6-3 and TRBJ2-1; D unresolved. Trimming stripped 6 bases from V and 9 bases from J, with 21 bases between. CDR3 length: 15 residues. Germline values: CDR1 MNHEY, CDR2 SVGEGT. The CDR3 here is CASSPNPGFPSEQFF. The DNA for the CDR3 is TGTGCCAGCAGCCCGAATCCCGGCTTTCCCTCTGAGCAGTTCTTC.

This clonotype has a count of ten or more. J is TRBJ2-2 and V is TRBV5-1; a weak D match, TRBD2 (5 bases). Germline V CDR1 and CDR2: SGHRS, YFSETQ. This CDR3 is 15 amino acids long. The germline V and J ends were trimmed by 3 bases and 2 bases, with 11 bases remaining between them. This CDR3 reads CASSSGSDNTGELFF. For the CDR3, the DNA is TGCGCCAGCAGCTCGGGTAGCGACAACACCGGGGAGCTGTTTTTT.

This clonotype turned up a few times. The chain couples TRBV3-1 to TRBJ2-3, with 13 bases fitting TRBD2. CDR3 size: 18 residues. The germline V gene has CDR1 LGHDT and CDR2 YNNKEL (reference sequence). The trim removed 1 base at V and 2 bases at J, leaving 6 bases unmatched. Written as DNA, the CDR3 is TGTGCCAGCAGCCAAGCCACACTAGCGGGAGGGGTCACAGATACGCAGTATTTT. Its translation is CASSQATLAGGVTDTQYF.

V and J are TRBV29-1 and TRBJ2-7; 10 nucleotides agree with TRBD2. J was trimmed by 4 bases and V by 2 bases; bases with no gene match: 5. Looked up from germline, CDR1 is SQVTM and CDR2 is ANQGSEA. This CDR3 contains 14 residues. For the CDR3, the DNA is TGCAGCGTTGAACTACTAGCGGGAAGGTACGAGCAGTACTTC. It codes for CSVELLAGRYEQYF.